This T cell receptor (beta chain) was documented in a study of T cell responses to AZD1222 COVID-19 vaccine. Study-level points and caveats: The sample set comprised mostly white British donors with more females, and clonal diversity was possibly underestimated. The reported proportion of spike-specific TCRs targeting unmutated variant regions was nearly half.

TCRdb keeps only in-frame clones here, not all; method: immunoSEQ multiplex PCR. The sample has roughly 35,000 clones; roughly 74% are singletons. This clone was detected a few times. What it recognizes is unknown. The CDR3 has 15 amino acids. Germline V gene sequence: CDR1 MGHRA, CDR2 YSYEKL. Trimming left V 0 bases short and J 6 bases short, with 11 bases between. The source of this sequence is an adult who received the AZD1222 COVID-19 vaccine. V is TRBV4-1 and J is TRBJ2-2; D is undetermined. The sequencing used peripheral blood, collected 28 days after the second AZD1222 dose. Written as DNA, the CDR3 is TGCGCCAGCAGCCAAGACAGGCTAGTCCCCGGGGAGCTGTTTTTT. It is translated as CASSQDRLVPGELFF.